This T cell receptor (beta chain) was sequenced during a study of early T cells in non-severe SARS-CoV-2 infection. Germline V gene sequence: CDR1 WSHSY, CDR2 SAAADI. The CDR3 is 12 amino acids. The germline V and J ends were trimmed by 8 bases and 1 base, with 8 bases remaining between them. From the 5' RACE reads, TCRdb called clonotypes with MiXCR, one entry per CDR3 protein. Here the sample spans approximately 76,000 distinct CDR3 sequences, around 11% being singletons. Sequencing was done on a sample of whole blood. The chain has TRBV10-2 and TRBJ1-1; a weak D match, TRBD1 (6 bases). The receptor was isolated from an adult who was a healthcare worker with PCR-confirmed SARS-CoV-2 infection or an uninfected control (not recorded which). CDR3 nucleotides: TGCGCCAGCCTACAGGGGAACACTGAAGCTTTCTTT. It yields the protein CASLQGNTEAFF.